This T cell receptor (beta chain) appears in the sequencing data of a study of shared clonotypes between healthy human individuals. The germline V gene has CDR1 SGHAT and CDR2 FQNNGV. The CDR3 totals 15 residues. V was cut by 2 bases and J by 6 bases, with 13 bases left in between. Broader study findings: Inspection by rarefaction showed sorted-subset sequencing to be incomplete despite large depth. The expectation was that sequencing depth would affect clonotype sharing among donors.

The donors, healthy adults who were HIV-negative, had experienced no recent acute infections or vaccinations. Comments on this clone: The antigen is unknown.

The table came from immunoSEQ multiplex PCR; TCRdb's copy has only in-frame clones and leaves some out. The data contain about 2 million clones, roughly 96% of them singletons. This sequence joins TRBV11-2 and TRBJ2-2; no clear D. This receptor was obtained from a man aged 18 to 35 in good health. The sequenced sample consisted of naive CD4+ T cells sorted from blood. The subset: CD45RA+ positively selected. CDR3 nucleotides: TGTGCCAGCAGCTTACGACCTCGAGATGCCGGGGAGCTGTTTTTT. This codes for CASSLRPRDAGELFF.